This TCR beta chain emerged from a study of T cell responses to AZD1222 COVID-19 vaccine. The germline V gene has CDR1 SEHNR and CDR2 FQNEAQ (reference sequence). V gave up 2 bases and J gave up 4 bases; unmatched junction bases: 6. This CDR3 spans 16 amino acids. Assay used: immunoSEQ multiplex PCR; TCRdb lists only in-frame clones, some missing. The sample consists of some 69,000 clones, 75% to 90% of them appearing once. The sequences come from peripheral blood, collected 28 days after the second AZD1222 dose. This sequence was found in an adult who received the AZD1222 COVID-19 vaccine. This chain connects TRBV7-9 to TRBJ2-1; TRBD1 aligns across 9 bases. The CDR3 region is CASSLRTGADYNEQFF. The CDR3 DNA reads TGTGCCAGCAGCTTAAGGACAGGGGCGGATTACAATGAGCAGTTCTTC.